Each of the 3 T cell receptor beta chains below was sequenced from the same sample in a study of blood T cell repertoires in COVID-19. The repertoire was sequenced with immunoSEQ multiplex PCR; TCRdb's copy has only in-frame clones and lacks some. In the table there are 65,000 to 90,000 clones, 88% of which are singletons. Input material: peripheral blood. These receptors were collected from a human donor in a cohort sampled during active COVID-19.

V gene TRBV13 combines with J gene TRBJ1-1; no firm D call. Trimming took 0 bases from V and 11 from J, leaving 13 bases between them. The germline V gene encodes CDR1 PRHDT and CDR2 FYEKMQ (reference sequence). CDR3 size: 13 residues. This CDR3 is CASSLGREWPAFF. CDR3 nucleotides: TGTGCCAGCAGCTTAGGTAGGGAGTGGCCGGCTTTCTTT.

The chain links TRBV6-1 to TRBJ2-7; 7 bases match TRBD1. V gave up 1 base and J gave up 0 bases; unmatched junction bases: 0. The CDR3 is 14 amino acids. CDR1 and CDR2 (germline): MNHNS, SASEGT. The CDR3 region has the DNA TGTGCCAGCAGTGAAGGGGACAGCTCCTACGAGCAGTACTTC. It codes for CASSEGDSSYEQYF.

This clone has a handful of counts. This chain joins TRBV5-1 and TRBJ2-1, with 7 bases identical to TRBD2. CDR1 is SGHRS, CDR2 YFSETQ, per germline. The V and J ends lost 1 base and 5 bases, in that order; junction bases with no gene match: 3. The CDR3 is 14 residues long. The DNA for the CDR3 is TGCGCCAGCAGCTTGAGGCTAGCGGACAATGAGCAGTTCTTC. Protein product: CASSLRLADNEQFF.